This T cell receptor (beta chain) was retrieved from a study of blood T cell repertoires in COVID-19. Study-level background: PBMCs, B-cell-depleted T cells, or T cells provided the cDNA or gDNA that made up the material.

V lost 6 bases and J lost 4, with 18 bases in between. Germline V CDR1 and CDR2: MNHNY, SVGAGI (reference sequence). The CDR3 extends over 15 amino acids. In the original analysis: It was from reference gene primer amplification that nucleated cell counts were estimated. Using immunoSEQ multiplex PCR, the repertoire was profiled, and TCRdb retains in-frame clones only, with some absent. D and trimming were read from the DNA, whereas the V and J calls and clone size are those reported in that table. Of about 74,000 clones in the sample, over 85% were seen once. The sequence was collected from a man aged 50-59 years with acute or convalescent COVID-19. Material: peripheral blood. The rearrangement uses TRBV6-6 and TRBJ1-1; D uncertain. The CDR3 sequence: CASSPKVARGTEAFF. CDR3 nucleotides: TGTGCCAGCAGCCCTAAGGTGGCGCGGGGCACTGAAGCTTTCTTT.